Below, 20 T cell receptor beta chains from the same sample are listed, as sequenced in a study of immune characterization of retroperitoneal liposarcoma. TCRdb redid the calling of the PCR reads with MiXCR, one entry per CDR3 protein. The sample lists 2,000 to 2,500 distinct CDR3 sequences, approximately 39% seen once, with 16% in the top ten. Sequences were obtained from tumor tissue. Receptors were obtained from a male donor with retroperitoneal liposarcoma.

This clonotype is large by share. The rearrangement links TRBV6-5 to TRBJ2-2; perhaps TRBD2 as D (5 bases). The V and J ends lost 1 base and 4 bases respectively, with 13 bases between them. The germline gives CDR1 MNHEY, CDR2 SVGAGI. The CDR3 is 16 amino acids. The CDR3 coding sequence is TGTGCCAGCAGTTACTTCGGGGTATTGAGCACCGGGGAGCTGTTTTTT. Protein product: CASSYFGVLSTGELFF.

This chain uses TRBV6-4 with TRBJ2-5; a possible D gene is TRBD2 (5 bases). The tail of the sequence fits TRBJ2-1 better, so the J call may be wrong. Germline V gene sequence: CDR1 MRHNA, CDR2 SNTAGT. This CDR3 spans 14 amino acids. The CDR3 bases are TGTGCCAGCAGCCCTCGTGGAGGTTTCCACGAGCAGTTCTTC. This translates into CASSPRGGFHEQFF.

The rearrangement uses TRBV12-3 or TRBV12-4 and TRBJ2-5; 7 positions agree with TRBD1. The better agreement between TRBJ2-7 and the DNA end casts doubt on the J call. The CDR3 extends over 13 amino acids. Here the CDR3 reads CASSFRQGSEQYF. As DNA, the CDR3 is TGTGCCAGCAGTTTCCGACAGGGAAGCGAGCAGTACTTC.

This clonotype was counted a few times. This chain uses TRBV10-3 with TRBJ2-1; 7 nucleotides align to TRBD2. Trimming cost V 5 bases and J 6 bases; bases outside gene matches: 19. Germline CDR1 and CDR2: ENHRY and SYGVKD. This CDR3 is 18 amino acids long. Here the CDR3 reads CAISSGTTRSSSLNEQFF. In DNA form, the CDR3 reads TGTGCCATCAGTTCAGGGACTACCCGAAGTTCGTCACTCAATGAGCAGTTCTTC.

By sample share, this clonotype is large. The CDR3 coding sequence is TGTGCCTCGCTCGGGACAGGGGGCGGGTACGAGCAGTTCTTC. Amino acid sequence: CASLGTGGGYEQFF. The chain uses TRBV6-1 and TRBJ2-1; 12 bases map to TRBD1. Germline CDR1 is MNHNS and CDR2 is SASEGT. The CDR3 has 14 residues. The V gene end was trimmed by 11 bases and the J gene end by 10 bases; junction bases not matched to a gene: 12.

The CDR3 DNA reads TGTGCCAGCAGGGACAGACTAGCGGGAGGGCTCCACGAGCAGTACTTC. It specifies CASRDRLAGGLHEQYF. The genes are TRBV6-1 and TRBJ2-5; TRBD2 agrees at 14 bases. The J call is doubtful: the DNA matches TRBJ2-7 better. The CDR3 has 16 residues. Per the germline V gene, CDR1 is MNHNS and CDR2 is SASEGT.

This clonotype was counted only a few times. V is TRBV12-3 or TRBV12-4 and J is TRBJ2-1; 8 bases are shared with TRBD1. The CDR3 runs to 17 residues. The ends lost 6 bases at V and 2 bases at J; junction bases unmatched: 12. CDR3 DNA: TGTGCCAGCAGACTGAGAAGGAGGACAGGGACCTACAATGAGCAGTTCTTC. This encodes CASRLRRRTGTYNEQFF.

This clonotype is termed large. The chain joins TRBV6-1 to TRBJ2-5; 8 nucleotides align to TRBD1. The junction had 4 bases not matched to a gene; V was cut back by 0 bases and J by 1 base. The CDR3 runs 16 residues. Germline V lookup: CDR1 MNHNS, CDR2 SASEGT. CDR3: CASSEASGTGQETQYF. CDR3 nucleotides: TGTGCCAGCAGTGAAGCTTCGGGGACAGGCCAAGAGACCCAGTACTTC.

J is TRBJ2-5 and V is TRBV12-3 or TRBV12-4; 8 nucleotides match TRBD1. Matching the DNA end better, TRBJ2-3 makes the J call doubtful. CDR3 size: 12 residues. In DNA form, the CDR3 reads TGTGCCAGCAGTCCCGGACAGGGAACGCAGTATTTT. As protein: CASSPGQGTQYF.

The chain carries TRBV12-3 or TRBV12-4 and TRBJ2-5, with 13 bases that match TRBD2. Judging by the DNA end, TRBJ2-1 fits better; the J call may be wrong. CDR3 size: 17 residues. The CDR3 here is CASSLALGTSGDNEQFF. The CDR3 bases are TGTGCCAGCAGTTTAGCGCTAGGGACTAGCGGGGACAATGAGCAGTTCTTC.

V and J are TRBV27 and TRBJ2-7, with D tentatively TRBD1 (6 bases). V dropped 1 base and J dropped 5 bases, with 12 bases sitting between them. This CDR3 has 14 amino acids. Germline CDR1 reads MNHEY; CDR2 reads SMNVEV (reference sequence). The CDR3 DNA reads TGTGCCAGCAGTTTATGGAACAGGGTCAACGAGCAGTACTTC. Protein sequence: CASSLWNRVNEQYF.

This clonotype was found a few times. V is TRBV6-1 and J is TRBJ2-7; D is possibly TRBD2 (5 bases). In germline, CDR1 is MNHNS, CDR2 SASEGT. Between the trimmed V and J ends, which lost 6 bases and 0 bases, there was a span of 12 bases. The length of the CDR3 is 14 residues. CDR3 in DNA: TGTGCCAGCAGCGACCGGGGAAGCTCCTACGAGCAGTACTTC. This encodes CASSDRGSSYEQYF.

By frequency in the sample, this clonotype is large (0.1 to 1%). The chain couples TRBV27 to TRBJ2-5; D assignment may be TRBD1 or TRBD2 (6 bases each). From germline, CDR1 is MNHEY and CDR2 SMNVEV (reference sequence). There are 13 residues in the CDR3. V lost 5 bases to trimming and J lost 7 bases, with 14 bases between them. CDR3 coding DNA: TGTGCCAGCAGTATAAAACAGGGAGGGACCCAGTACTTC. It specifies CASSIKQGGTQYF.

The chain has TRBV6-1 and TRBJ2-3, with D uncertain. The germline gives CDR1 MNHNS, CDR2 SASEGT. Trimming left V 6 bases short and J 3 bases short, with 10 bases between. The CDR3 runs 13 residues. The CDR3 bases are TGTGCCAGCAGGAACTTAGTGACAGATACGCAGTATTTT. Translated: CASRNLVTDTQYF.

The CDR3 loop reads CASSQGIGYEQFF. CDR3 in DNA: TGTGCCAGCAGTCAGGGAATCGGATATGAGCAGTTCTTC. V gene TRBV6-1 combines with J gene TRBJ2-1; D might be TRBD1 (5 bases). V lost 5 bases to trimming and J lost 8 bases, with 13 bases between them. Germline V CDR1 and CDR2: MNHNS, SASEGT. There are 13 residues in the CDR3.

This sequence joins TRBV7-3 and TRBJ2-1; TRBD1 or TRBD2 may be the D gene (5 bases each). Trimming cost V 5 bases and J 4 bases, with 15 bases left between them. The CDR3 has 15 residues. Germline CDR1 and CDR2: SGHTA and FQGTGA. The CDR3, as DNA: TGTGCCAGCAGCGATACCGGGACCCTATACAATGAGCAGTTCTTC. Its translation: CASSDTGTLYNEQFF.

V usage is TRBV6-7 and J usage is TRBJ2-1; D gene ambiguous. TRBV6-7 is identified as an open reading frame with a role that is uncertain. The CDR3 has 9 residues. V lost 8 bases and J 10 bases, leaving 6 bases between the germline ends. CDR3 DNA: TGTGCCAGCCATCCCGAGCAGTTCTTC. Its translation is CASHPEQFF.

This rearrangement joins TRBV25-1 to TRBJ2-5, with D maybe TRBD2 (6 bases). The V gene lost 2 bases and the J gene lost 1 base, with 14 bases spanning the gap. Looked up from germline, CDR1 is MGHDK and CDR2 is SYGVNS. The CDR3 covers 16 residues. The CDR3 DNA is TGTGCCAGCAGTGAACCTAGAGGAGGGTTCCAAGAGACCCAGTACTTC. Translating it yields CASSEPRGGFQETQYF. Together with reference TRBV25-1 and TRBJ2-5, the CDR3 gives the full variable domain: EADIYQTPRYLVIGTGKKITLECSQTMGHDKMYWYQQDPGMELHLIHYSYGVNSTEKGDLSSESTVSRIRTEHFPLTLESARPSHTSQYLCASSEPRGGFQETQYFGPGTRLLVL.

The chain recombines TRBV6-6 with TRBJ2-3, with 7 bases aligning to TRBD2. The V gene's germline CDR1 is MNHNY and CDR2 SVGAGI (reference sequence). Germline trimming cut 2 bases from V and 1 base from J; bases unmatched to any gene: 0. The CDR3 covers 14 residues. In nucleotides, the CDR3 is TGTGCCAGCAGTTACAGCGGGGGCACAGATACGCAGTATTTT. Its protein is CASSYSGGTDTQYF.

This clonotype counts as medium-sized (0.01 to 0.1%). The gene calls are TRBV7-2 and TRBJ2-5; D gene unclear. Germline V gene data show CDR1 as SGHTA and CDR2 as FQGNSA. Trimming removed 1 base at V and 0 bases at J, with 6 bases between. The CDR3 extends over 14 amino acids. CDR3 sequence: CASSLVDYQETQYF. DNA for the CDR3: TGTGCCAGCAGCTTAGTTGACTACCAAGAGACCCAGTACTTC. The whole variable domain, remainder taken from reference TRBV7-2 and TRBJ2-5, is GAGVSQSPSNKVTEKGKDVELRCDPISGHTALYWYRQSLGQGLEFLIYFQGNSAPDKSGLPSDRFSAERTGGSVSTLTIQRTQQEDSAVYLCASSLVDYQETQYFGPGTRLLVL.